These 21 T cell receptor beta chains came from one sample sequenced in a study of STAT5B mutations in CD4+ large granular lymphocyte leukemia. Repertoires were generated with immunoSEQ multiplex PCR, while TCRdb's copy carries only in-frame clones and drops some. Of around 35,000 clones listed, roughly 87% are singletons. Sequencing input: CD4+ T cells from blood buffy coats. These receptors all stem from a human donor in good health.

CDR3 DNA: TGTGCCAGCAGCCCCGGGGCCCAAAACACCGGGGAGCTGTTTTTT. Translating it yields CASSPGAQNTGELFF. The gene calls are TRBV7-9 and TRBJ2-2; D may correspond to TRBD1 or TRBD2 (5 bases each). There are 15 residues in the CDR3. V lost 5 bases to trimming and J lost 2 bases, with 12 bases between them. Germline-derived CDR1 and CDR2 are SEHNR and FQNEAQ (reference sequence). The variable domain in full, with the rest retrieved from reference TRBV7-9 and TRBJ2-2, is DTGVSQNPRHKITKRGQNVTFRCDPISEHNRLYWYRQTLGQGPEFLTYFQNEAQLEKSRLLSDRFSAERPKGSFSTLEIQRTEQGDSAMYLCASSPGAQNTGELFFGEGSRLTVL.

The gene calls are TRBV7-2 and TRBJ2-5; 10 bases fit TRBD2. CDR3 length equals 13 residues. J gave up 9 bases and V 4 bases, and 5 bases lay outside the gene matches. Germline V gives CDR1 SGHTA, CDR2 FQGNSA. The CDR3: CASSSSGSWAQYF. CDR3 sequence (DNA): TGTGCCAGCAGCTCTAGCGGGAGTTGGGCCCAGTACTTC.

The chain couples TRBV19 to TRBJ2-1, with D perhaps being TRBD1 or TRBD2 (5 bases each). CDR1 LNHDA and CDR2 SQIVND come from the germline V gene (reference sequence). Trimming took off 3 bases at V and 0 bases at J, with 9 bases between the two ends. This CDR3 has 15 amino acids. The CDR3 DNA reads as TGTGCCAGTAGTATGAAGGGGAGCTCCTACAATGAGCAGTTCTTC. This encodes CASSMKGSSYNEQFF.

The V gene is TRBV28, the J gene TRBJ1-2; TRBD1 is a possible D gene (5 bases). The CDR3 runs to 12 residues. Trimming removed 5 bases at V and 3 bases at J, with 7 bases between. Germline CDR1 and CDR2: MDHEN and SYDVKM. The CDR3 protein is CASSRGDYGYTF. The CDR3 DNA is TGTGCCAGCAGTCGAGGGGACTATGGCTACACCTTC.

The genes are TRBV11-2 and TRBJ2-5, with no clear D. This CDR3 comprises 13 residues. Germline assignment: CDR1 SGHAT and CDR2 FQNNGV. The ends were cut back, 5 bases at V and 11 bases at J, with 18 bases in the middle. The CDR3 here is CASSPLIRLGQYF. The DNA of the CDR3 is TGTGCCAGCAGCCCCTTGATACGTTTGGGGCAGTACTTC.

The rearrangement uses TRBV19 and TRBJ1-4; D is unresolved. Germline V lookup: CDR1 LNHDA, CDR2 SQIVND (reference sequence). The CDR3 runs 16 residues. V shed 7 bases and J shed 0 bases, with 15 bases lying between them. CDR3 sequence reads: CASTKDGFATNEKLFF. CDR3 DNA: TGTGCCAGTACCAAGGACGGATTTGCAACTAATGAAAAACTGTTTTTT.

The chain couples TRBV6-1 to TRBJ1-5, with unresolved D. V was trimmed by 6 bases and J by 0 bases, leaving 6 bases between them. The CDR3 runs 13 residues. Germline assignment: CDR1 MNHNS and CDR2 SASEGT. CDR3 amino acids: CASRTHSNQPQHF. CDR3 coding DNA: TGTGCCAGCAGGACACATAGCAATCAGCCCCAGCATTTT.

This clone is a singleton in its sample. This rearrangement joins TRBV19 to TRBJ2-1, with D tentatively TRBD2 (5 bases). This CDR3 region has 15 residues. The germline V gene has CDR1 LNHDA and CDR2 SQIVND (reference sequence). V lost 3 bases and J 6 bases, leaving 15 bases between the germline ends. The CDR3 DNA is TGTGCCAGTAGTATGCCCGATATTACTAGCAATGAGCAGTTCTTC. Residues: CASSMPDITSNEQFF.

The chain joins TRBV6-6 to TRBJ1-5, with unresolved D. The CDR3 length is 15 residues. V lost 2 bases to trimming and J lost 3 bases, with 11 bases between them. The germline CDR1 and CDR2 sequences are MNHNY and SVGAGI (reference sequence). This CDR3 reads CASSYGPRPNQPQHF. In DNA form, the CDR3 reads TGTGCCAGCAGTTACGGCCCTCGCCCCAATCAGCCCCAGCATTTT.

V gene TRBV19 combines with J gene TRBJ2-7; perhaps TRBD2 as D (6 bases). V was clipped by 3 bases and J by 0 bases, with 12 bases between them. There are 15 residues in the CDR3. Germline V CDR1 and CDR2: LNHDA, SQIVND (reference sequence). CDR3 sequence: CASSISGKSSYEQYF. CDR3 in DNA: TGTGCCAGTAGTATTAGCGGCAAAAGCTCCTACGAGCAGTACTTC.

The chain joins TRBV19 to TRBJ2-2; no firm D call. With 8 bases removed from V and 0 bases from J, the gap between germline ends came to 10 bases. Germline CDR1 is LNHDA and CDR2 is SQIVND (reference sequence). The CDR3 runs to 14 residues. DNA of the CDR3: TGTGCCAGTGTCCAGCAAGCGAACACCGGGGAGCTGTTTTTT. This encodes CASVQQANTGELFF.

The DNA of the CDR3 is TGTGCCAGCTCACCCGGGACGTCGGGAGGTAGTGGCTACACCTTC. Protein sequence: CASSPGTSGGSGYTF. The rearrangement links TRBV18 to TRBJ1-2, with a possible D match to TRBD1 (5 bases). With 3 bases removed from V and 7 bases from J, the gap between germline ends came to 18 bases. The germline V gene encodes CDR1 KGHSH and CDR2 LQKENI. The CDR3 extends over 15 amino acids.

In its sample, this clone was seen once. The chain uses TRBV2 and TRBJ1-1; 7 bases are a match to TRBD1. The ends lost 6 bases at V and 3 bases at J; junction bases unmatched: 7. Germline V gene data show CDR1 as SNHLY and CDR2 as FYNNEI. CDR3 length equals 14 residues. The CDR3 loop reads CASRRRGLDTEAFF. The CDR3 DNA reads as TGTGCCAGCAGAAGAAGGGGGCTTGACACTGAAGCTTTCTTT.

This clone was counted only a few times. The rearrangement links TRBV4-1 to TRBJ2-2, with D possibly being TRBD2 (5 bases). CDR1 is MGHRA and CDR2 is YSYEKL in the germline V gene. The CDR3 consists of 15 residues. Trimming pared 1 base from V and 7 bases from J, leaving 13 bases between. CDR3 in DNA: TGCGCCAGCAGCCAAGGTGAGGGAGCCGTCGGGGAGCTGTTTTTT. It specifies CASSQGEGAVGELFF.

This sequence joins TRBV28 and TRBJ2-1; D gene uncertain. Trimming took 2 bases from V and 1 from J, leaving 6 bases between them. The CDR3 is made up of 14 amino acids. CDR1 MDHEN and CDR2 SYDVKM come from the germline V gene. CDR3 sequence: CASSLSSSYNEQFF. DNA of the CDR3: TGTGCCAGCAGTTTAAGCAGTTCCTACAATGAGCAGTTCTTC.

The V gene is TRBV28, the J gene TRBJ1-2; tentative D call: TRBD1 (6 bases). Germline V gives CDR1 MDHEN, CDR2 SYDVKM. The CDR3 runs to 14 residues. Trimming shortened V by 5 bases and J by 8 bases, and 18 bases separated the two germline ends. The CDR3 reads CASSEQGSSFGYTF. As DNA, the CDR3 is TGTGCCAGCAGTGAGCAGGGGAGTTCTTTCGGCTACACCTTC.

The rearrangement uses TRBV7-2 and TRBJ1-5; no definite D call. Trimming left V 0 bases short and J 6 bases short, with 18 bases between. There are 17 residues in the CDR3. CDR1 and CDR2 (germline): SGHTA, FQGNSA. DNA for the CDR3: TGTGCCAGCAGCTTAGCCCCTCCCGGGTACGGGTCTCAGCCCCAGCATTTT. As protein: CASSLAPPGYGSQPQHF.

The chain joins TRBV25-1 to TRBJ1-4; 8 bases are shared with TRBD1. The germline V gene has CDR1 MGHDK and CDR2 SYGVNS. The V segment lost 1 base and the J segment 6 bases; nucleotides outside the gene matches: 1. The CDR3 runs to 14 residues. Here the CDR3 DNA reads TGTGCCAGCAGTGAATCAGGGGGCTATGAAAAACTGTTTTTT. Residues: CASSESGGYEKLFF.

This clone was counted a single time. V and J are TRBV6-5 and TRBJ2-7, with D perhaps matching TRBD1 (6 bases). The CDR3 has 13 amino acids. CDR1 is MNHEY and CDR2 is SVGAGI in the germline V gene. Trimming removed 6 bases at V and 5 bases at J, with 14 bases between. CDR3 DNA: TGTGCCAGCAGGTTGACAGGATCCCACGAGCAGTACTTC. Protein product: CASRLTGSHEQYF.

This clone was recorded only once. The chain joins TRBV5-4 to TRBJ2-5; the D gene could be TRBD1 or TRBD2 (5 bases each). The J call is doubtful: the DNA matches TRBJ2-7 better. Germline loops: CDR1 SGHNT, CDR2 YYREEE (reference sequence). This CDR3 region has 13 residues. CDR3 protein: CASSSQEGPEQYF. CDR3 coding DNA: TGTGCCAGCAGCTCCCAAGAGGGGCCCGAGCAGTACTTC.

The chain uses TRBV9 and TRBJ2-7, with 7 bases that match TRBD1. The germline CDR1 and CDR2 sequences are SGDLS and YYNGEE. The CDR3 has 14 amino acids. V shed 3 bases and J 3 bases; nucleotides not matched to a gene: 6. DNA for the CDR3: TGTGCCAGCAGCGCCACCGGGACAGTCTACGAGCAGTACTTC. Translated: CASSATGTVYEQYF.